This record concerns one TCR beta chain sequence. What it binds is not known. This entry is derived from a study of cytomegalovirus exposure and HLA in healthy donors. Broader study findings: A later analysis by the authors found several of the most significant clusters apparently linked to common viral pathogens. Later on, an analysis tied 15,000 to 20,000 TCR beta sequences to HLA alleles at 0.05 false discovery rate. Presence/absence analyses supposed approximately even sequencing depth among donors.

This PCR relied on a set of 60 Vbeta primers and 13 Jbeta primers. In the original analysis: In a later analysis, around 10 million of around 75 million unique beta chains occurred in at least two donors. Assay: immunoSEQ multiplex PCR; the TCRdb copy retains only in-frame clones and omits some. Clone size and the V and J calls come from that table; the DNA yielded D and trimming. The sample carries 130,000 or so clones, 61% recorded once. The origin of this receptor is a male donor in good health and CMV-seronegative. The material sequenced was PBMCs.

The CDR3 DNA follows: TGTGCCAGCAGCGTCACAGGGGGTCAGCCCCAGCATTTT. Amino acids: CASSVTGGQPQHF. J is TRBJ1-5 and V is TRBV6-5, with 8 bases identical to TRBD1. CDR3 length: 13 residues. Germline CDR1 and CDR2: MNHEY and SVGAGI. V trimming: 6 bases; J trimming: 6 bases; junction bases outside the gene matches: 4.